A selection of T cell receptor beta chains follows, all from one sample in a study of tumor and adjacent non-tumor tissue in lung cancer. Via MiXCR, TCRdb re-called the multiplex PCR reads, giving one row per CDR3 protein. In the table there are some 120,000 distinct CDR3 sequences, 66% of which are singletons. Sequenced sample: lung tumor tissue. The source of these receptors is a man aged 30-40 years with non-small cell lung cancer. CDR3s include the opening cysteine and the closing phenylalanine or tryptophan. The D gene is left open where the match is weak. Only part of the rows carry a size: once, few, many, or a class if the clone is expanded.

cdr3_aa: CATRGQGPYEKLFF; cdr3_nt: TGTGCCACCAGGGGACAGGGTCCGTATGAAAAACTGTTTTTT; j_call: TRBJ1-4; v_call: TRBV10-3; d_call: TRBD1; clone_size: once
cdr3_aa: CASVPGLAGSYEQYF; cdr3_nt: TGTGCCAGCGTTCCTGGACTAGCGGGATCTTACGAGCAGTACTTC; j_call: TRBJ2-7; v_call: TRBV6-2/TRBV6-3; d_call: TRBD2; clone_size: .
cdr3_aa: CTARDLRAPTGELFF; cdr3_nt: TGCACTGCTAGAGATCTAAGGGCACCAACCGGGGAGCTGTTTTTT; j_call: TRBJ2-2; v_call: TRBV20-1; d_call: .; clone_size: .
cdr3_aa: CAGAQGLPGTDTQYF; cdr3_nt: TGTGCCGGTGCCCAAGGACTACCCGGCACAGATACGCAGTATTTT; j_call: TRBJ2-3; v_call: TRBV5-4; d_call: .; clone_size: few
cdr3_aa: CSARVGLAGSTDTQYF; cdr3_nt: TGCAGTGCTAGAGTCGGACTAGCGGGTTCCACAGATACGCAGTATTTT; j_call: TRBJ2-3; v_call: TRBV20-1; d_call: TRBD2; clone_size: many
cdr3_aa: CASRSIRVRISTNEKLFF; cdr3_nt: TGTGCCAGCAGGTCGATCAGGGTACGGATTTCAACTAATGAAAAACTGTTTTTT; j_call: TRBJ1-4; v_call: TRBV6-2/TRBV6-3; d_call: .; clone_size: many
cdr3_aa: CASSTPLAVTDTQYF; cdr3_nt: TGTGCCAGCAGTACTCCACTAGCGGTCACAGATACGCAGTATTTT; j_call: TRBJ2-3; v_call: TRBV6-2/TRBV6-3; d_call: TRBD2; clone_size: few
cdr3_aa: CVSSSRGSSYNEQFF; cdr3_nt: TGTGTCAGCAGTTCCCGGGGATCCTCCTACAATGAGCAGTTTTTC; j_call: TRBJ2-1; v_call: TRBV12-3/TRBV12-4; d_call: .; clone_size: .
cdr3_aa: CSVLSGAGVRNEQFF; cdr3_nt: TGCAGTGTATTGAGCGGGGCGGGAGTAAGGAATGAACAGTTCTTC; j_call: TRBJ2-1; v_call: TRBV20-1; d_call: TRBD2; clone_size: .
cdr3_aa: CASRGETYEQYF; cdr3_nt: TGTGCCAGCAGGGGGGAAACCTACGAGCAGTACTTC; j_call: TRBJ2-7; v_call: TRBV6-2/TRBV6-3; d_call: .; clone_size: many
cdr3_aa: CSSRSGVTGANVLTF; cdr3_nt: TGTTCCAGCAGATCAGGGGTGACGGGGGCCAACGTCCTAACTTTC; j_call: TRBJ2-6; v_call: TRBV12-3/TRBV12-4; d_call: .; clone_size: .
cdr3_aa: CASSYAQEDWGYTF; cdr3_nt: TGTGCCAGCAGTTACGCCCAGGAGGACTGGGGCTACACCTTC; j_call: TRBJ1-2; v_call: TRBV6-2/TRBV6-3; d_call: .; clone_size: many
cdr3_aa: CATSGLNWSTEAFF; cdr3_nt: TGTGCCACCTCGGGACTTAACTGGAGCACTGAAGCTTTCTTT; j_call: TRBJ1-1; v_call: TRBV6-1; d_call: .; clone_size: .
cdr3_aa: CASSTRQGAYNSPLHF; cdr3_nt: TGTGCCAGCAGCACCAGACAGGGTGCCTATAATTCACCCCTCCACTTT; j_call: TRBJ1-6; v_call: TRBV7-9; d_call: TRBD1; clone_size: .
cdr3_aa: CASSLNLGDTQYF; cdr3_nt: TGTGCCAGCAGCTTAAACCTCGGGGATACGCAGTATTTT; j_call: TRBJ2-3; v_call: TRBV7-3; d_call: .; clone_size: once
cdr3_aa: CASSLILVVNTEAFF; cdr3_nt: TGTGCCAGCAGCTTAATATTGGTGGTGAACACTGAAGCTTTCTTT; j_call: TRBJ1-1; v_call: TRBV11-2; d_call: .; clone_size: .
cdr3_aa: CASSHPRNEQFF; cdr3_nt: TGTGCCAGCAGCCATCCACGCAATGAGCAGTTCTTC; j_call: TRBJ2-1; v_call: TRBV7-8; d_call: .; clone_size: many
cdr3_aa: CANSSRRVGGLTSYEQYF; cdr3_nt: TGTGCCAACAGTTCCAGACGGGTGGGAGGCTTGACCTCCTACGAGCAGTACTTC; j_call: TRBJ2-7; v_call: TRBV6-2/TRBV6-3; d_call: .; clone_size: .
cdr3_aa: CASNYSGGVGDTQYF; cdr3_nt: TGTGCTAGCAATTACTCAGGGGGGGTTGGAGATACGCAGTATTTT; j_call: TRBJ2-3; v_call: TRBV6-5; d_call: .; clone_size: .
cdr3_aa: CVSSQSTLNEQFF; cdr3_nt: TGTGTCAGTAGCCAAAGTACATTAAATGAGCAGTTCTTC; j_call: TRBJ2-1; v_call: TRBV4-2; d_call: .; clone_size: .
cdr3_aa: CASSHGGGRPYEQYF; cdr3_nt: TGTGCTAGCAGTCATGGAGGGGGCAGACCCTACGAGCAGTACTTC; j_call: TRBJ2-7; v_call: TRBV11-1; d_call: .; clone_size: .
cdr3_aa: CATQRGIERNEQFF; cdr3_nt: TGCGCCACCCAACGGGGGATCGAGAGGAATGAGCAGTTCTTC; j_call: TRBJ2-1; v_call: TRBV12-3/TRBV12-4; d_call: .; clone_size: .